This is a list of T cell receptor beta chains from one sample in a study of OX40 agonist ivuxolimab in advanced cancers. The protocol was immunoSEQ multiplex PCR, while the TCRdb copy is restricted to in-frame clones and leaves out a portion. The sample lists roughly 48,000 clones, 80% to 90% seen once, with about 9.3% in the top ten. Sample: CD4+ or CD8+ T cells sorted from blood, taken in a trial of the OX40 agonist ivuxolimab. Receptors originate from an adult with an advanced solid tumor such as melanoma, head and neck, liver or kidney cancer. Each CDR3 is given with its conserved first and last residue. A D gene is named only where the DNA matches it firmly. Clone size is given for some rows only: seen once, a few or many times, or a class if the clone is expanded.

j_gene,abundance,v_gene,d_gene,CDR3aa,CDR3nt
TRBJ1-2,few,TRBV2,.,CASRGSGYGYTF,TGTGCCAGCAGGGGGAGCGGCTATGGCTACACCTTC
TRBJ2-1,.,TRBV27,.,CASSLYFRETGTPPNEQFF,TGTGCCAGCAGTTTATATTTTCGGGAAACCGGGACTCCACCCAATGAGCAGTTCTTC
TRBJ2-1,.,TRBV9,TRBD1,CASSAGTAAVVF,TGTGCCAGCAGTGCCGGGACAGCAGCAGTCGTCTTC
TRBJ2-7,.,TRBV27,TRBD1,CATGLTGGNSYEQYF,TGTGCCACCGGTTTAACAGGGGGCAACTCCTACGAGCAGTACTTC
TRBJ2-7,.,TRBV4-3,TRBD2,CASSQDLLAVVYEQYF,TGCGCCAGCAGCCAAGACCTACTAGCGGTTGTCTACGAGCAGTACTTC
TRBJ2-7,.,TRBV7-8,.,CASSQGSRIEQYF,TGTGCCAGCAGCCAAGGATCGAGGATCGAGCAGTACTTC
TRBJ1-5,.,TRBV4-1,TRBD1,CASSQVRTGPSNQPQHF,TGCGCCAGCAGCCAAGTCCGGACAGGGCCTAGCAATCAGCCCCAGCATTTT
TRBJ2-3,.,TRBV19,.,CASSIGYGSTDTQYF,TGTGCCAGTAGTATAGGTTACGGGTCTACAGATACGCAGTATTTT
TRBJ1-3,.,TRBV2,.,CASSEAPADVFAPNSGNTIYF,TGTGCCAGCAGTGAAGCTCCCGCGGACGTCTTTGCCCCAAACTCTGGAAACACCATATATTTT
TRBJ2-5,.,TRBV27,.,CASSSETGQETQYF,TGTGCCAGCAGTTCGGAGACAGGACAAGAGACCCAGTACTTC
TRBJ2-7,.,TRBV11-3,TRBD2,CASSPWTSGNSYEQYF,TGTGCCAGCAGCCCTTGGACTAGCGGGAACTCCTACGAGCAGTACTTC
TRBJ2-7,.,TRBV11-3,TRBD1,CASSLTGGDEQYF,TGTGCCAGCAGCTTGACAGGGGGCGACGAGCAGTACTTC
TRBJ2-7,.,TRBV7-3,.,CASSWALLFRWRRCYEQYF,TGTGCCAGCAGCTGGGCCCTTCTGTTTCGTTGGCGAAGGTGCTACGAGCAGTACTTC
TRBJ1-2,.,TRBV11-2,.,CASSLVGGVGTDGYTF,TGTGCCAGCAGCTTAGTTGGAGGGGTTGGGACCGATGGCTACACCTTC
TRBJ1-2,.,TRBV9,.,CASTNLDGYTF,TGTGCCAGCACTAACCTCGATGGCTACACCTTC
TRBJ2-7,.,TRBV9,TRBD1,CASSVDRGSYEQYF,TGTGCCAGCAGCGTAGACAGGGGATCCTACGAGCAGTACTTC
TRBJ1-2,.,TRBV4-3,.,CASSPNALTVGYTF,TGCGCCAGCAGCCCAAACGCTCTAACGGTCGGCTACACCTTC
TRBJ2-2,.,TRBV4-3,.,CASSPQRGTGTGELFF,TGCGCCAGCAGCCCCCAGAGAGGGACGGGGACCGGGGAGCTGTTTTTT
TRBJ2-3,.,TRBV9,.,CASSLFVGEADTQYF,TGTGCCAGCAGCCTTTTTGTGGGAGAGGCAGATACGCAGTATTTT
TRBJ1-1,.,TRBV6-5,.,CASSYGSQGMNTEAFF,TGTGCCAGCAGTTACGGATCGCAGGGAATGAACACTGAAGCTTTCTTT
TRBJ1-1,.,TRBV13,.,CASSLGPQGGTEAFF,TGTGCCAGCAGCTTAGGTCCTCAGGGAGGCACTGAAGCTTTCTTT
TRBJ1-4,.,TRBV27,.,CASSRTFSGEPSPNEKLFF,TGTGCCAGCAGCCGTACCTTCTCAGGGGAGCCGTCCCCTAATGAAAAACTGTTTTTT
TRBJ2-2,.,TRBV4-3,TRBD2,CASSPISAGGSGELFF,TGCGCCAGCAGCCCAATTTCTGCGGGAGGGAGCGGGGAGCTGTTTTTT
TRBJ1-5,.,TRBV6-6,.,CASSTGNQPQHF,TGTGCCAGCAGTACAGGGAATCAGCCCCAGCATTTT
TRBJ2-5,.,TRBV5-6,TRBD1,CASSYTGQGYYQETQYF,TGTGCCAGCAGCTACACCGGACAGGGGTACTACCAAGAGACCCAGTACTTC
TRBJ1-6,once,TRBV5-4,.,CASSPAGYNSPLHF,TGTGCCAGCAGCCCGGCAGGCTATAATTCACCCCTCCACTTT
TRBJ1-1,few,TRBV9,.,CASSVVFQNTEAFF,TGTGCCAGCAGCGTAGTCTTCCAGAACACTGAAGCTTTCTTT
TRBJ2-3,.,TRBV15,TRBD2,CATKRGVEDTQYF,TGTGCCACCAAGCGGGGGGTTGAAGATACGCAGTATTTT
TRBJ1-1,.,TRBV27,TRBD1,CASSPGTVPRNTEAFF,TGTGCCAGCAGTCCCGGGACAGTCCCGAGGAACACTGAAGCTTTCTTT
TRBJ2-7,.,TRBV12-5,.,CASGFSSVYEQYF,TGTGCTAGTGGTTTCTCTTCCGTCTACGAGCAGTACTTC
TRBJ1-2,.,TRBV30,.,CAWRRGGYTF,TGTGCCTGGAGACGTGGCGGCTACACCTTC
TRBJ1-5,.,TRBV12-5,.,CASGLGDFSDQPQHF,TGTGCTAGTGGTTTGGGGGATTTTTCTGACCAGCCCCAGCATTTT
TRBJ2-7,.,TRBV7-9,.,CASSLKQDYEQYF,TGTGCCAGCAGCTTAAAACAGGACTACGAGCAGTACTTC
TRBJ1-1,.,TRBV29-1,.,CSVLEQSMNTEAFF,TGCAGCGTCCTCGAACAGTCCATGAACACTGAAGCTTTCTTT
TRBJ2-7,.,TRBV4-3,.,CASSPGNRVPEQYF,TGCGCCAGCAGCCCTGGTAACAGGGTCCCCGAGCAGTACTTC
TRBJ1-3,.,TRBV7-6,.,CASSFGNTIYF,TGTGCCAGCAGCTTCGGGAACACCATATATTTT
TRBJ1-1,.,TRBV4-1,.,CASSQANTEAFF,TGCGCCAGCAGCCAAGCTAACACTGAAGCTTTCTTT
TRBJ2-7,.,TRBV19,.,CASSFSTSNYEQYF,TGTGCCAGTAGTTTTTCGACAAGCAACTACGAGCAGTACTTC
TRBJ2-1,.,TRBV19,TRBD1,CASSIGGTGLNEQFF,TGTGCCAGTAGTATTGGCGGGACAGGGCTAAATGAGCAGTTCTTC
TRBJ1-2,.,TRBV6-5,.,CASSGLQGGFYGYTF,TGTGCCAGCAGTGGCTTACAGGGAGGCTTCTATGGCTACACCTTC
TRBJ2-1,.,TRBV5-4,TRBD2,CASSFLAGVNNEQFF,TGTGCCAGCAGCTTTCTCGCGGGAGTCAACAATGAGCAGTTCTTC
TRBJ2-3,once,TRBV5-6,.,CASSSAGNTQYF,TGTGCCAGCAGCAGTGCAGGGAATACGCAGTATTTT
TRBJ1-2,.,TRBV6-1,.,CASHSNYGYTF,TGTGCCAGCCACAGCAACTATGGCTACACCTTC
TRBJ2-3,.,TRBV27,TRBD2,CASTLSPSGSSTDTQYF,TGTGCCAGCACCTTATCGCCTAGCGGGAGTAGCACAGATACGCAGTATTTT
TRBJ2-5,.,TRBV29-1,.,CSVEDRQQETQYF,TGCAGCGTTGAAGATAGACAACAAGAGACCCAGTACTTC
TRBJ2-7,.,TRBV27,.,CASSLFGSSYEQYF,TGTGCCAGCAGTCTTTTCGGGAGCAGCTACGAGCAGTACTTC
TRBJ2-5,.,TRBV5-1,.,CASSLAQGWGQETQYF,TGCGCCAGCAGCTTGGCACAGGGATGGGGGCAAGAGACCCAGTACTTC